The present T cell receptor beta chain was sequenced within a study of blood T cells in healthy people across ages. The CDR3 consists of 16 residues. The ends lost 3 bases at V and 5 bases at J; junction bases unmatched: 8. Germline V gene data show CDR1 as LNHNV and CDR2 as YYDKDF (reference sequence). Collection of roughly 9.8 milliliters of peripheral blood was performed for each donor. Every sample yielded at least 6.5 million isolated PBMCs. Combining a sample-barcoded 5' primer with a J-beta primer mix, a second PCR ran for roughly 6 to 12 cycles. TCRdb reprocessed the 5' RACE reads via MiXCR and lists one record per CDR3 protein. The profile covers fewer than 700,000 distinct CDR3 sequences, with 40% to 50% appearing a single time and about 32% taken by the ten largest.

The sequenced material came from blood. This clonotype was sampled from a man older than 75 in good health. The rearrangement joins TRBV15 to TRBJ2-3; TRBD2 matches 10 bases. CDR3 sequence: CATSRYSGGTQDTQYF. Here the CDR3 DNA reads TGTGCCACCAGCAGGTATAGCGGGGGGACTCAAGATACGCAGTATTTT.